Listed below are T cell receptor beta chains from one sample, sequenced in a study of blood T cell repertoires in COVID-19. The assay was immunoSEQ multiplex PCR, and TCRdb's table has in-frame clones only and misses some. The top ten clones hold 7.5% to 9% of a sample with fewer than 650,000 clones, about 89% of them seen once. The material sequenced was peripheral blood. These receptors originate from a woman between 50 and 59 years old with COVID-19, enrolled during active disease. The conserved cysteine and the conserved F or W are not part of the CDR3 here.

>TRBV30|TRBJ1-2|13
AWTRRQGGIYGYT
>TRBV11-2|TRBJ1-2|13
ASSLTEGGVGGYT
>TRBV14|TRBJ2-5|12
ASSQDQGRETQY
>TRBV5-8|TRBJ2-5|14
ASSLALPGQQETQY
>TRBV6-6|TRBJ1-1|13
ASTTKDQRHTEAF
>TRBV5-1|TRBJ2-7|12
ASSLKQGTYEQY
>TRBV14|TRBJ2-5|11
ASSQGRTGTQY
>TRBV10-3|TRBJ1-5|16
AISEGGGGTGGNQPQH
>TRBV5-1|TRBJ2-3|10
ASSPFTDTQY
>TRBV24-1|TRBJ2-2|14
ATSESGFRDTGELF
>TRBV9|TRBJ2-3|14
ASSVATAPGGSTQY
>TRBV30|TRBJ1-4|11
ASGTGLNEKLF
>TRBV19|TRBJ2-4|12
ASWGPADKNIQY
>TRBV15|TRBJ2-7|9
ATSSRYEQY
>TRBV5-1|TRBJ2-2|12
ASSWGGNTGELF
>TRBV7-9|TRBJ1-4|13
ASSWRRPTNEKLF
>TRBV6-2/TRBV6-3|TRBJ1-5|13
ASSYPTGGEQPQH
>TRBV2|TRBJ2-7|12
ASGQGLAVNEQY
>TRBV6-1|TRBJ2-3|11
ASSDRETDTQY
>TRBV11-2|TRBJ1-1|12
ASRVDRMNTEAF
>TRBV3-1/TRBV3-2|TRBJ1-1|13
ASSQRRKGDTEAF
>TRBV30|TRBJ1-4|12
AWSPAGGREKLF
>TRBV6-5|TRBJ1-2|12
ASSYGTPANGYT
>TRBV29-1|TRBJ1-1|10
SAGTGATEAF
>TRBV6-5|TRBJ1-1|10
ASMQGDTEAF
>TRBV13|TRBJ1-3|13
ASSSGTVPWDTIY
>TRBV11-3|TRBJ2-3|12
ASSRGQGADTQY
>TRBV15|TRBJ2-7|14
ATSRGSGGGGYEQY
>TRBV4-1|TRBJ2-3|16
ASSQDLVGGGATDTQY
>TRBV7-2|TRBJ2-7|11
ASSSSPRYEQY
>TRBV28|TRBJ1-5|12
ASSSHRGRQPQH
>TRBV11-2|TRBJ1-2|12
ASSPHGGMYGYT
>TRBV2|TRBJ2-3|13
ASSSGTSLTDTQY